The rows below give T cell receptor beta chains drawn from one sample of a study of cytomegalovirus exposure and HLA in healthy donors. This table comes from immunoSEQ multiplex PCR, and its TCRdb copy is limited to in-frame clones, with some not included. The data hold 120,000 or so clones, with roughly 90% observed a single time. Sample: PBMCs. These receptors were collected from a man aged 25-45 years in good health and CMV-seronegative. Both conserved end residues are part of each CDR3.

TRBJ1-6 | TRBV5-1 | CASSLAPREHRRNSPLHF
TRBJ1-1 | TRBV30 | CAWAVGPPAFF
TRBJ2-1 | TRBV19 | CASSNWGLAGGEQFF
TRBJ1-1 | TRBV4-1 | CASSLTGQATEAFF
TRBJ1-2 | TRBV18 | CASSPREGPASDYTF
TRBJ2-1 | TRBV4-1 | CASSQVSPFNEQFF
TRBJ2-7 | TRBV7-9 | CASSFAYEQYF
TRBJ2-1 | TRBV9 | CASRSSGGEQFF
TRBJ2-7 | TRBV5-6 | CASSLSFGSYEQYF
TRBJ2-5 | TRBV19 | CASRIAGGAETQYF
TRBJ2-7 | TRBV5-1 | CASSPITGVKGEQYF
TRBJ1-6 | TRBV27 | CASRSTGANNSPLHF
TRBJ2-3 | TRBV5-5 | CASSPRAGQGPEGDTQYF
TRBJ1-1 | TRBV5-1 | CASRIGENTEAFF
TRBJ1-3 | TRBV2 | CASRASGSGNTIYF
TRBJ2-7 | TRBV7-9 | CASSLEGGFLYEQYF
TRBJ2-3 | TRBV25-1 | CASSEGVGQRADTQYF
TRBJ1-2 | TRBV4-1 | CASSQDHVGGRNYGYTF
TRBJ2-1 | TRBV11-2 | CASSSLQAGSYNEQFF
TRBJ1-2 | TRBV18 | CASSPGDRGYGYTF
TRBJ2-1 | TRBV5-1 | CASSTTTSSYNEQFF
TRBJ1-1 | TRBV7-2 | CASSLDRARVNTEAFF
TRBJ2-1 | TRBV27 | CASSLSLDLYNEQFF
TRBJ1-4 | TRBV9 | CASSVGQGAANEKLFF
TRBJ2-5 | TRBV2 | CASSVRGETQYF
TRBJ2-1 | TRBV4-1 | CASSSAGDFNEQFF
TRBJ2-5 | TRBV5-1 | CASSLGGGREETQYF
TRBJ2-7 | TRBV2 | CASRTGTAAVYEQYF
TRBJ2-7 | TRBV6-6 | CASSGLAGGYEQYF
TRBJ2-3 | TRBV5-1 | CASSGQGTSTDTQYF
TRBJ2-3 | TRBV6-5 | CASSGIEGTDTQYF
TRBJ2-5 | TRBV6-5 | CASSYVLAGGQETQYF
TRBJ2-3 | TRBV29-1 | CSVLSGLAGGGTQYF
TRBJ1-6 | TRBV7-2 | CASSPDRVGSPLHF
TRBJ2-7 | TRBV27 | CASSPFALKGDSYEQYF
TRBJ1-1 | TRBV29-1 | CSVTDRKAFF
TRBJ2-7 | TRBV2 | CASSGTSYEQYF
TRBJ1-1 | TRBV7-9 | CASSADRGTEAFF
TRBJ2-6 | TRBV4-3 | CASSQDRTDGANVLTF
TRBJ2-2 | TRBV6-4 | CASSDSLISLAGVETGELFF
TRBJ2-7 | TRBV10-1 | CASSDPGLAGEQYF